The 6 T cell receptor beta chains given below trace back to one sample, sequenced in a study of T cell repertoires in cytomegalovirus infection. MiXCR, run by TCRdb on the reads, gives a single entry per CDR3 protein. The profile shows under 850,000 distinct CDR3 sequences, approximately 40% of them singletons. The sequencing input was PBMCs. Receptors were obtained from a human donor in good health (CMV status not recorded). Some clones in this sample may be carry-over from other donors' samples.

This clonotype was detected many times. The chain carries TRBV7-2 and TRBJ2-2, with D perhaps matching TRBD2 (5 bases). The CDR3 covers 16 residues. Germline V gene data show CDR1 as SGHTA and CDR2 as FQGNSA. The V end was cut by 5 bases, the J end by 2 bases, with 15 bases between. Here the CDR3 reads CASSRRQAANTGELFF. Written as DNA, the CDR3 is TGTGCCAGCAGCCGGCGGCAAGCGGCCAACACCGGGGAGCTGTTTTTT.

Turning to this clonotype: A much larger clonotype is one base distant, so this may be a read error. The rearrangement uses TRBV19 and TRBJ1-5; 8 bases fit TRBD1. The CDR3 sequence is 15 residues long. Germline V CDR1 and CDR2: LNHDA, SQIVND (reference sequence). The CDR3: CASSPSGQGYQPKHF. The CDR3 nucleotides are TGTGCCAGTAGTCCGTCCGGACAGGGATATCAGCCCAAGCATTTT.

The chain uses TRBV6-5 and TRBJ2-5; 7 bases map to TRBD2. Unmatched junction bases numbered 8, after V lost 2 bases and J lost 5 bases. The CDR3 loop spans 15 amino acids. CDR1 is MNHEY and CDR2 is SVGAGI in the germline V gene. CDR3: CASSYGTSVRETQYF. In DNA, the CDR3 is TGTGCCAGCAGTTACGGCACTAGCGTAAGGGAGACCCAGTACTTC.

This clonotype was detected only a few times. The genes are TRBV28 and TRBJ2-1, with 9 bases fitting TRBD2. The CDR3 runs to 17 residues. Germline CDR1 is MDHEN and CDR2 is SYDVKM. The ends lost 5 bases at V and 2 bases at J; junction bases unmatched: 10. The CDR3 reads CASSPGFRGRAYNEQFF. CDR3 nucleotide sequence: TGTGCCAGCAGTCCCGGATTCCGCGGGAGGGCCTACAATGAGCAGTTCTTC.

This clonotype was picked up many times. V usage is TRBV7-2 and J usage is TRBJ1-4; maybe TRBD1 (5 bases). CDR1 is SGHTA, CDR2 FQGNSA, per germline. The ends were cut back, 0 bases at V and 4 bases at J, with 9 bases in the middle. This CDR3 comprises 15 residues. The CDR3 coding sequence is TGTGCCAGCAGCTTAGCGCAGGGTGTTAATGAAAAACTGTTTTTT. As protein: CASSLAQGVNEKLFF.

Details on this clonotype: A read error may be the cause here, since a much bigger clone is one base away. This chain connects TRBV7-2 to TRBJ1-3; no definite D call. This CDR3 is 14 amino acids long. Trimming pared 7 bases from V and 4 bases from J, leaving 14 bases between. CDR1 and CDR2 (germline): SGHTA, FQGNSA. CDR3 in amino acids: CASISDAAGNTIYF. The CDR3 DNA follows: TGTGCCAGCATCTCGGACGCCGCCGGAAACACCATATATTTT.